The T cell receptor (beta chain) under discussion was sequenced for a study of blood T cell repertoires in COVID-19. The CDR3 totals 13 residues. Trimming took off 4 bases at V and 5 bases at J, with 12 bases between the two ends. Germline assignment: CDR1 SGHNT and CDR2 YYREEE (reference sequence). TCRdb's copy holds only in-frame clones and misses some; the assay was immunoSEQ multiplex PCR. The top ten clones hold more than 0.55% of a sample with 400,000 or so clones, 80% to 95% of them seen once. Participant ages covered about 18 to 95 years across some 25 US areas. Sequencing was performed on PBMCs or T cells enriched from blood (not recorded which). The rearrangement joins TRBV5-4 to TRBJ1-2; D is undetermined. This TCR was recovered from a man aged 18 to 35 who had recovered from COVID-19. The CDR3 region is CASSATTLYGYTF. The CDR3 bases are TGTGCCAGCAGCGCGACTACCCTGTATGGCTACACCTTC.